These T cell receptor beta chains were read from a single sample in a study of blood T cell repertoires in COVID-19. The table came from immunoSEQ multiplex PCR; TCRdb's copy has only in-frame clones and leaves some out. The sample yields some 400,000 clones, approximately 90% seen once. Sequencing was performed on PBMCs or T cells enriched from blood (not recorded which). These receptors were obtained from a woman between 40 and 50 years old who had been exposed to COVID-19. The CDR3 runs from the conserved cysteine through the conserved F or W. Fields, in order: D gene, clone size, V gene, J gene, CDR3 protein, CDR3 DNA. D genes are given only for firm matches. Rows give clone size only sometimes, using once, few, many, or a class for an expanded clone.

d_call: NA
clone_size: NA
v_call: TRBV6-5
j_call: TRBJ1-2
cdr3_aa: CASSYSRGGFYGYTF
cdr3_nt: TGTGCCAGCAGTTACTCGAGGGGGGGCTTCTATGGCTACACCTTC

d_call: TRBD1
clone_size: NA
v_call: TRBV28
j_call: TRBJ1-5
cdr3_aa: CASSLTGQGVGQPQHF
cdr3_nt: TGTGCCAGCAGTTTAACGGGACAGGGGGTGGGACAGCCCCAGCATTTT

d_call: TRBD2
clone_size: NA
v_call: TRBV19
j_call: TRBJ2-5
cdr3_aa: CASSMGAGAWETQYF
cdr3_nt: TGTGCCAGTAGTATGGGAGCGGGGGCGTGGGAGACCCAGTACTTC

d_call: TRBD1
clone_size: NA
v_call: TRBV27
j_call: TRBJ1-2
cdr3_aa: CASRTYGTGIHGYTF
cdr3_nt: TGTGCCAGCAGAACTTACGGGACAGGTATTCATGGCTACACCTTC

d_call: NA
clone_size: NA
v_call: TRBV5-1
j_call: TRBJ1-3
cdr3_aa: CASSLDGRAGNTIYF
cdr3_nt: TGCGCCAGCAGCTTGGATGGCAGGGCCGGAAACACCATATATTTT

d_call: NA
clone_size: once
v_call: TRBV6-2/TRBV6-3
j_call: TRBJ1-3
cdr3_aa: CASSQKEVPVSGNTIYF
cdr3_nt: TGTGCCAGCAGTCAAAAAGAAGTCCCAGTCTCTGGAAACACCATATATTTT

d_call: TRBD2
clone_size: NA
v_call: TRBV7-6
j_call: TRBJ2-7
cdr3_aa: CASSLLGLAGGPYEQYF
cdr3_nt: TGTGCCAGCAGCTTACTGGGACTAGCGGGAGGGCCTTACGAGCAGTACTTC

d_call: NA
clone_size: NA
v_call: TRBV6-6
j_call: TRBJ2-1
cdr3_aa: CAAAGRTGDNEQFF
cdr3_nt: TGTGCCGCAGCTGGGCGGACTGGCGACAATGAGCAGTTCTTC

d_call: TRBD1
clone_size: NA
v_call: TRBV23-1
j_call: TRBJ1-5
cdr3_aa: CASTLNGRTGTGRNQPQHF
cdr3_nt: TGCGCCAGCACCCTAAATGGTAGAACTGGGACAGGGAGAAATCAGCCCCAGCATTTT

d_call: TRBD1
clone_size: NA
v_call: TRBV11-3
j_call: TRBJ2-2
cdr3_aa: CASSLNRGLGTGELFF
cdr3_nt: TGTGCCAGCTCACTTAACAGGGGGCTGGGCACCGGGGAGCTGTTTTTT

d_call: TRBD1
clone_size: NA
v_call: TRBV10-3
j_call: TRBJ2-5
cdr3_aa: CAISEGDREGETQYF
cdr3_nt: TGTGCCATCAGTGAGGGAGACAGGGAAGGAGAGACCCAGTACTTC

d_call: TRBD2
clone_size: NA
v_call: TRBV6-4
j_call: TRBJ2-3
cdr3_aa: CASSEDSGGTDTQYF
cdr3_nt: TGTGCCAGCAGTGAAGACAGCGGGGGCACAGATACGCAGTATTTT

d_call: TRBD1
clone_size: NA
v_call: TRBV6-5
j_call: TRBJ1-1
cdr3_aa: CASSPTGGPEAFF
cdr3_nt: TGTGCCAGCTCACCGACAGGGGGACCTGAAGCTTTCTTT

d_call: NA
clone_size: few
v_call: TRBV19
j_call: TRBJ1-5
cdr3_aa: CASNQIGAGQPQHF
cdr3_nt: TGTGCCAGTAATCAGATAGGGGCCGGGCAGCCCCAGCATTTT

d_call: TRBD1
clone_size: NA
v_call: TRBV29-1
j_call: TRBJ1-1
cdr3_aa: CSTRQGVSTEAFF
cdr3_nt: TGCAGCACAAGACAGGGGGTAAGCACTGAAGCTTTCTTT

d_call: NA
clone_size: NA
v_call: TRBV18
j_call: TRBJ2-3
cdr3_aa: CASSLSTDTQYF
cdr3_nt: TGTGCCAGCTCATTAAGCACAGATACGCAGTATTTT

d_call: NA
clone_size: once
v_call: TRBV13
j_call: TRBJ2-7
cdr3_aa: CASSLWPSDRHKNHYEQYF
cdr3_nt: TGTGCCAGCAGCTTATGGCCGTCCGACAGACATAAAAACCACTACGAGCAGTACTTC

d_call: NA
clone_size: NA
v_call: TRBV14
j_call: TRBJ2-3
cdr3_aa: CASSPLQAGTDTQYF
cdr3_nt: TGTGCCAGCAGCCCACTCCAAGCGGGCACAGATACGCAGTATTTT

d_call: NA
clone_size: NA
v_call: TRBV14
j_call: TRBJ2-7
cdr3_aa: CASSQDGGYYEQYF
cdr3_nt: TGTGCCAGCAGCCAAGATGGAGGTTACTACGAGCAGTACTTC

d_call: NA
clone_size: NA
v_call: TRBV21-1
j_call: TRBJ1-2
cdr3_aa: CASSKAGQGCGYTF
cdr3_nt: TGTGCCAGCAGCAAAGCAGGACAGGGCTGTGGCTACACCTTC